This TCR beta chain was captured in a study of tumor-infiltrating lymphocytes in primary liver carcinoma. Study-wide context: The patients comprised men and women between the ages of 30 and 69 years. The tumors, T1-T3 N0M0 lesions, were roughly 4.2 to 11 cm across. In every tissue type, samples returned a similar yield of roughly 3.65 to 7.5 million productive TCRbeta reads. Study observations and caveats: Tumor-adjacent and tumor-blood pairs shared less of their repertoires than tumor region pairs shared.

There are 15 residues in the CDR3. Germline V CDR1 and CDR2: MNHEY, SVGEGT. V gave up 2 bases and J gave up 4 bases, with 9 bases separating them. Germline DNA was also extracted, and blood RNA derived from unsorted whole blood. The sample holds many counts of this clonotype. Antigen specificity is unknown. TCR beta cDNA was reverse-transcribed from approximately 0.45 ug of total RNA. The reaction used a constant-region primer and ProtoScript II reverse transcriptase. Amplification in three nested multiplex PCR rounds with slightly modified ARM-PCR gave rise to TCR beta libraries. Rounds one and two of PCR, each of 10 cycles, were primed with TRBV1-TRBV30 forward primers and a C-beta reverse primer. TCRdb reprocessed the multiplex PCR reads with MiXCR, giving one entry per CDR3 protein. The sample has approximately 330,000 distinct CDR3 sequences, roughly 61% seen once.

Sequencing was done on a sample of peripheral blood. This chain joins TRBV6-2 or TRBV6-3 and TRBJ2-6; D uncertain. The TCR originated in a man in his forties with primary liver carcinoma and hepatitis B virus infection. CDR3 bases: TGTGCCAGCAGTTACGGGGTGGTGGGGGCCAACGTCCTGACTTTC. Translated: CASSYGVVGANVLTF.